These 21 T cell receptor beta chains share one sample of origin, sequenced in a study of OX40 agonist ivuxolimab in advanced cancers. TCRdb keeps only in-frame clones here, not all; method: immunoSEQ multiplex PCR. Altogether some 110,000 clones are present, 90% being singletons, with the ten largest covering approximately 0.48%. The sequencing used CD4+ or CD8+ T cells sorted from blood, collected in a trial of the OX40 agonist ivuxolimab. These receptors all come from an adult with an advanced solid tumor such as melanoma, head and neck, liver or kidney cancer.

V usage is TRBV11-2 and J usage is TRBJ1-4; possibly TRBD1 for D (5 bases). The CDR3 extends over 14 amino acids. V was shortened by 2 bases and J by 7 bases, with 11 bases between the two germline ends. Per germline, CDR1 SGHAT and CDR2 FQNNGV. The CDR3 is CASSLRPGGEKLFF. The CDR3 coding sequence is TGTGCCAGCAGCTTAAGGCCCGGGGGTGAAAAACTGTTTTTT.

This clone was recorded only once. This rearrangement joins TRBV18 to TRBJ2-4; 12 bases align to TRBD2. The junction had 7 bases not matched to a gene; V was cut back by 1 base and J by 0 bases. CDR3 size: 19 residues. Germline lookup yields CDR1 KGHSH and CDR2 LQKENI. CDR3 coding DNA: TGTGCCAGCTCACCACGGACTAGCGGGGCTCCTCTAGCCAAAAACATTCAGTACTTC. Translated: CASSPRTSGAPLAKNIQYF.

The chain links TRBV9 to TRBJ2-2; 7 bases fit TRBD2. Germline CDR1 and CDR2: SGDLS and YYNGEE. The CDR3 is 17 residues long. Trimming took 5 bases from V and 0 from J; bases not matched to a gene: 10. For the CDR3, the DNA is TGTGCCAGCAGACCGGATCCCGGGACTACGAACACCGGGGAGCTGTTTTTT. This encodes CASRPDPGTTNTGELFF.

The chain carries TRBV6-5 and TRBJ2-7; TRBD1 matches 8 bases. CDR1 MNHEY and CDR2 SVGAGI come from the germline V gene. This CDR3 spans 14 amino acids. Unmatched junction bases numbered 8, after V lost 5 bases and J lost 5 bases. The CDR3 region has the DNA TGTGCCAGCAGTCCTGCAGGGGGCTTCCACGAGCAGTACTTC. Translation gives CASSPAGGFHEQYF.

The V and J genes are TRBV10-1 and TRBJ1-1; a weak D match, TRBD1 (5 bases). CDR3 length: 15 residues. Per germline, CDR1 WNHNN and CDR2 SYGVQD (reference sequence). Deletions cut 2 bases from V and 4 bases from J, with 14 bases between. The CDR3, as DNA: TGCGCCAGCAGTGAGCGGGACCCTCTGGGCACTGAAGCTTTCTTT. Translated: CASSERDPLGTEAFF.

This clone showed up just once. V and J are TRBV5-1 and TRBJ2-1; TRBD1 is a possible D gene (6 bases). The CDR3 runs to 13 residues. The V end lost 6 bases, the J end lost 5 bases, and 12 bases lay between the germline ends. CDR1 is SGHRS and CDR2 is YFSETQ in the germline V gene. The CDR3 DNA reads as TGCGCCAGCAACATGGGACAAAACAATGAGCAGTTCTTC. The encoded protein is CASNMGQNNEQFF.

V and J are TRBV2 and TRBJ2-5; unclear D gene. Germline lookup yields CDR1 SNHLY and CDR2 FYNNEI. Deletions cut 4 bases from V and 3 bases from J, with 3 bases between. CDR3 size: 11 residues. This CDR3 is CASSVKETQYF. The CDR3 coding sequence is TGTGCCAGCAGTGTTAAAGAGACCCAGTACTTC.

The chain has TRBV7-9 and TRBJ1-3; the D is unclear. The length of the CDR3 is 12 residues. Germline CDR1 is SEHNR and CDR2 is FQNEAQ (reference sequence). The V end was cut by 5 bases, the J end by 3 bases, with 5 bases between. CDR3 in amino acids: CASSLIGNTIYF. For the CDR3, the DNA is TGTGCCAGCAGCCTAATTGGAAACACCATATATTTT.

This clone was seen a single time. The chain is built from TRBV30 and TRBJ1-2, with D possibly being TRBD1 (5 bases). CDR3 length equals 14 residues. V gave up 4 bases and J gave up 0 bases, with 12 bases separating them. CDR1 is GTSNPN and CDR2 is SVGIG in the germline V gene (reference sequence). The CDR3 here is CAWKRDGANYGYTF. The CDR3 coding sequence is TGTGCCTGGAAGAGGGACGGAGCTAACTATGGCTACACCTTC.

The rearrangement joins TRBV4-3 to TRBJ1-4; unclear D gene. Trimming cost V 4 bases and J 5 bases, with 14 bases left between them. CDR1 LGHNA and CDR2 YSLEER come from the germline V gene. The CDR3 has 15 residues. Here the CDR3 DNA reads TGCGCCAGCAGCCTTTCTCAGAGACCAAATGAAAAACTGTTTTTT. Translation gives CASSLSQRPNEKLFF.

The CDR3 spells CSVGSLYEQYF. CDR3 nucleotide sequence: TGCAGCGTGGGGTCCCTCTACGAGCAGTACTTC. V is TRBV29-1 and J is TRBJ2-7; D unresolved. The germline CDR1 and CDR2 sequences are SQVTM and ANQGSEA. Trimming removed 6 bases at V and 3 bases at J, with 9 bases between. CDR3 size: 11 residues.

The chain couples TRBV5-6 to TRBJ2-3; 10 nucleotides align to TRBD2. The ends lost 0 bases at V and 2 bases at J; junction bases unmatched: 3. CDR3 length equals 16 residues. From germline, CDR1 is SGHDT and CDR2 YYEEEE. The CDR3 bases are TGTGCCAGCAGCTTGGAACTAGCGGGGTTCACAGATACGCAGTATTTT. It is translated as CASSLELAGFTDTQYF.

The chain recombines TRBV27 with TRBJ1-6; TRBD1 agrees at 8 bases. CDR1 MNHEY and CDR2 SMNVEV come from the germline V gene (reference sequence). The CDR3 sequence is 16 residues long. With 3 bases clipped from V and 7 bases from J, the junction kept 8 bases outside the gene matches. CDR3 in amino acids: CASSFRGQGLNSPLHF. DNA of the CDR3: TGTGCCAGCAGTTTCAGAGGACAGGGTTTGAATTCACCCCTCCACTTT.

The CDR3 sequence is CAIGAGAGSGYEQYF. The CDR3 region has the DNA TGTGCCATCGGAGCCGGGGCGGGTTCGGGGTACGAGCAGTACTTC. This sequence joins TRBV10-3 and TRBJ2-7; the D call may be TRBD1 or TRBD2 (5 bases each). V lost 8 bases, J lost 4 bases, and 21 bases lay in between. CDR1 is ENHRY, CDR2 SYGVKD, per germline. The CDR3 runs to 15 residues.

The gene calls are TRBV29-1 and TRBJ2-7; D gene ambiguous. V was cut by 5 bases and J by 7 bases, with 18 bases left in between. CDR3 size: 13 residues. In germline, CDR1 is SQVTM, CDR2 ANQGSEA. The CDR3 DNA follows: TGCAGCGTTAGTCAAGGGTTGAAAGGAGAGCAGTACTTC. Its translation is CSVSQGLKGEQYF.

With regard to this clone: The same CDR3 also results from other DNA sequences found in this sample. This chain uses TRBV5-1 with TRBJ2-5, with D maybe TRBD1 (6 bases). Trimming left V 0 bases short and J 5 bases short, with 8 bases between. The germline V gene encodes CDR1 SGHRS and CDR2 YFSETQ. The CDR3 loop spans 13 amino acids. DNA for the CDR3: TGCGCCAGCAGCTTGGACAGGGTTGAGACCCAGTACTTC. Translating gives CASSLDRVETQYF.

The chain combines TRBV4-1 with TRBJ1-1; tentatively, D is TRBD1 (6 bases). This CDR3 is built from 14 residues. Trimming shortened V by 4 bases and J by 0 bases, and 9 bases separated the two germline ends. CDR1 MGHRA and CDR2 YSYEKL come from the germline V gene. This CDR3 reads CASSRGPLNTEAFF. The CDR3 DNA is TGCGCCAGCAGCCGGGGGCCACTGAACACTGAAGCTTTCTTT.

This clone was recorded a few times. The rearrangement joins TRBV7-2 to TRBJ1-2; tentatively, D is TRBD1 (6 bases). The V and J ends lost 2 bases and 8 bases respectively, with 12 bases between them. Germline V gives CDR1 SGHTA, CDR2 FQGNSA. CDR3 length: 13 amino acids. The CDR3 DNA sequence: TGTGCCAGCAGCTTAATTCAGGGGAACGGCTACACCTTC. Translated, it gives CASSLIQGNGYTF.

This chain links TRBV6-5 with TRBJ1-2; TRBD1 matches at 10 bases. V dropped 7 bases and J dropped 2; count of bases not matched to a gene: 4. CDR1 and CDR2 from the germline V gene are MNHEY and SVGAGI. The CDR3 totals 14 residues. The CDR3 sequence: CASNTGQGNYGYTF. The CDR3 nucleotides are TGTGCCAGCAATACGGGACAGGGGAACTATGGCTACACCTTC.

As DNA, the CDR3 is TGCGCCAGCAGCCAAGAGGGTGGACAGAGCACAGATACGCAGTATTTT. Its protein product is CASSQEGGQSTDTQYF. The chain is built from TRBV4-3 and TRBJ2-3, with D possibly TRBD1 on 6 matching bases. Trimming took off 0 bases at V and 0 bases at J, with 10 bases between the two ends. The CDR3 runs 16 residues. CDR1 is LGHNA, CDR2 YSLEER, per germline.

Worth noting for this clone: Other DNA sequences of this sample code for an identical CDR3. The chain employs TRBV6-5 and TRBJ1-5; maybe TRBD1 (6 bases). Per germline, CDR1 MNHEY and CDR2 SVGAGI. CDR3 length: 13 amino acids. V lost 2 bases to trimming and J lost 4 bases, with 6 bases between them. The CDR3 sequence is CASSYRGNQPQHF. The CDR3 DNA reads as TGTGCCAGCAGTTACAGGGGGAATCAGCCCCAGCATTTT.